These 18 T cell receptor beta chains came from one sample sequenced in a study of T cell responses to AZD1222 COVID-19 vaccine. The repertoire was sequenced with immunoSEQ multiplex PCR; TCRdb's copy has only in-frame clones and lacks some. The sample includes roughly 96,000 clones, around 89% seen only once; the top ten take about an eighth. The specimen comprised peripheral blood, sampled 28 days after the second AZD1222 dose. Receptor source: an adult who received the AZD1222 COVID-19 vaccine.

The V gene is TRBV6-1, the J gene TRBJ1-6; a possible D gene is TRBD1 (5 bases). The CDR3 spans 14 residues. In germline, CDR1 is MNHNS, CDR2 SASEGT. Trimming removed 1 base from V and 10 bases from J, with 11 bases in between. As DNA, the CDR3 is TGTGCCAGCAGTGAAGTAGGGGTCGAATCACCCCTCCACTTT. Encoded protein: CASSEVGVESPLHF.

This clone is a singleton in its sample. The chain couples TRBV2 to TRBJ1-5, with 9 bases aligning to TRBD1. There are 13 residues in the CDR3. The V and J ends lost 6 bases and 7 bases, in that order; junction bases with no gene match: 4. The germline CDR1 and CDR2 sequences are SNHLY and FYNNEI. The CDR3 loop reads CASRGTGNQPQHF. Here the CDR3 DNA reads TGTGCCAGCAGAGGGACAGGGAACCAGCCCCAGCATTTT.

The genes are TRBV3-1 (or the pseudogene TRBV3-2) and TRBJ1-1, with D perhaps matching TRBD1 (6 bases). CDR3 size: 15 residues. The V end lost 3 bases, the J end lost 4 bases, and 15 bases lay between the germline ends. Germline loops: CDR1 LGHDT, CDR2 YNNKEL (reference sequence). The CDR3 sequence is CASSHRGASGTEAFF. CDR3 nucleotides: TGTGCCAGCAGCCACCGGGGGGCTTCAGGCACTGAAGCTTTCTTT.

V gene TRBV28 combines with J gene TRBJ2-1; D is unclear. The length of the CDR3 is 14 residues. V lost 2 bases, J lost 10 bases, and 15 bases lay in between. From germline, CDR1 is MDHEN and CDR2 SYDVKM. CDR3 amino acids: CASSLSATLGEQFF. CDR3 bases: TGTGCCAGCAGTTTAAGCGCAACCCTTGGGGAGCAGTTCTTC.

V gene TRBV5-8 combines with J gene TRBJ2-7; 9 bases are a match to TRBD2. Trimming took 5 bases from V and 0 from J; bases not matched to a gene: 6. The germline CDR1 and CDR2 sequences are SGHTS and YDEGEE. The CDR3 covers 15 residues. The CDR3 region has the DNA TGTGCCAGCAGGCATTCTAGCGGGGACTCCTACGAGCAGTACTTC. It specifies CASRHSSGDSYEQYF.

The chain employs TRBV5-6 and TRBJ2-7, with 10 bases fitting TRBD2. CDR1 and CDR2 (germline): SGHDT, YYEEEE. The V gene end was trimmed by 4 bases and the J gene end by 4 bases; junction bases not matched to a gene: 2. The length of the CDR3 is 13 residues. DNA of the CDR3: TGTGCCAGCAGCCCGACTAGCGGGTACGAGCAGTACTTC. Translating it yields CASSPTSGYEQYF.

The chain combines TRBV2 with TRBJ1-2, with 7 bases identical to TRBD1. Germline values: CDR1 SNHLY, CDR2 FYNNEI. Trimming cost V 5 bases and J 5 bases; bases outside gene matches: 8. CDR3 length: 14 residues. This CDR3 is CASSLDRVGYGYTF. DNA for the CDR3: TGTGCCAGCAGTCTAGACAGGGTTGGGTATGGCTACACCTTC.

The gene calls are TRBV30 and TRBJ2-3; D is perhaps TRBD1 (5 bases). The germline V gene encodes CDR1 GTSNPN and CDR2 SVGIG (reference sequence). Trimming shortened V by 2 bases and J by 0 bases, and 15 bases separated the two germline ends. The CDR3 is made up of 16 amino acids. CDR3 sequence: CAWSNPSGSSTDTQYF. CDR3 DNA: TGTGCCTGGAGTAACCCCTCAGGGTCTAGCACAGATACGCAGTATTTT.

V and J are TRBV7-9 and TRBJ1-1; D is perhaps TRBD1 (5 bases). Trimming left V 6 bases short and J 1 base short, with 12 bases between. The length of the CDR3 is 14 residues. Looked up from germline, CDR1 is SEHNR and CDR2 is FQNEAQ (reference sequence). The CDR3 reads CASSPNQGNTEAFF. CDR3 DNA sequence: TGTGCCAGCAGTCCCAACCAGGGGAACACTGAAGCTTTCTTT.

The CDR3 loop is CASSPDRPSTDTQYF. The CDR3, as DNA: TGCGCCAGCAGCCCGGACAGACCATCCACAGATACGCAGTATTTT. The rearrangement joins TRBV4-1 to TRBJ2-3; D possibly corresponds to TRBD1 (6 bases). V was trimmed by 4 bases and J by 2 bases, leaving 13 bases between them. Per the germline V gene, CDR1 is MGHRA and CDR2 is YSYEKL. CDR3 length: 15 residues.

The rearrangement uses TRBV7-6 and TRBJ2-1; 9 bases fit TRBD2. After removal of 0 bases from V and 2 bases from J, the junction contained 8 bases not matched to a gene. Germline CDR1 SGHVS, CDR2 FNYEAQ. The CDR3 totals 18 residues. In nucleotides, the CDR3 is TGTGCCAGCAGCTTAGCGCTGGTAGCGGGGGCCACCTACAATGAGCAGTTCTTC. This gives the protein CASSLALVAGATYNEQFF. The complete variable domain, with remaining parts taken from reference TRBV7-6 and TRBJ2-1, reads GAGVSQSPRYKVTKRGQDVALRCDPISGHVSLYWYRQALGQGPEFLTYFNYEAQQDKSGLPNDRFSAERPEGSISTLTIQRTEQRDSAMYRCASSLALVAGATYNEQFFGPGTRLTVL.

The CDR3 DNA is TGCAGTGCTAGTTGGGGGGCCTACGAGCAGTACTTC. Translation gives CSASWGAYEQYF. This sequence joins TRBV20-1 and TRBJ2-7, with D possibly being TRBD2 (6 bases). The CDR3 extends over 12 amino acids. The ends were cut back, 3 bases at V and 2 bases at J, with 8 bases in the middle. Germline values: CDR1 DFQATT, CDR2 SNEGSKA (reference sequence).

The chain joins TRBV27 to TRBJ2-1; D gene uncertain. This CDR3 has 14 amino acids. CDR1 is MNHEY and CDR2 is SMNVEV in the germline V gene (reference sequence). V dropped 5 bases and J dropped 4 bases, with 12 bases sitting between them. The CDR3 protein is CASSPLGGYNEQFF. Written as DNA, the CDR3 is TGTGCCAGCAGTCCCTTGGGCGGATACAATGAGCAGTTCTTC.

This chain joins TRBV2 and TRBJ2-5; TRBD1 aligns across 7 bases. CDR3 length: 14 amino acids. The V and J ends lost 4 bases and 0 bases, in that order; junction bases with no gene match: 2. The germline V gene encodes CDR1 SNHLY and CDR2 FYNNEI. As DNA, the CDR3 is TGTGCCAGCAGTGGGGACAGTTACCAAGAGACCCAGTACTTC. This encodes CASSGDSYQETQYF.

This clone was recorded a few times. This sequence joins TRBV15 and TRBJ2-7, with 7 bases identical to TRBD1. The CDR3 extends over 15 amino acids. With V trimmed by 5 bases and J by 5 bases, 12 bases remained unmatched. Germline-derived CDR1 and CDR2 are LNHNV and YYDKDF (reference sequence). Here the CDR3 DNA reads TGTGCCACCAGCGGTGGACAGGTCGAGGTTGACGAGCAGTACTTC. This codes for CATSGGQVEVDEQYF.

The chain has TRBV7-9 and TRBJ1-2; 7 bases line up with TRBD1. The CDR3 has 13 residues. Per germline, CDR1 SEHNR and CDR2 FQNEAQ (reference sequence). The junction had 6 bases not matched to a gene; V was cut back by 6 bases and J by 5 bases. CDR3 DNA sequence: TGTGCCAGCAGTTCCGGGACAGAATATGGCTACACCTTC. Protein: CASSSGTEYGYTF.

The sample holds one count of this clone. The chain joins TRBV19 to TRBJ1-5; D is unresolved. This CDR3 comprises 12 residues. CDR1 and CDR2 from the germline V gene are LNHDA and SQIVND (reference sequence). V lost 2 bases and J 9 bases, leaving 8 bases between the germline ends. The CDR3 DNA sequence: TGTGCCAGTAGTATAAGCCACGGGCCCCAGCATTTT. Translating it yields CASSISHGPQHF.

V and J are TRBV30 and TRBJ1-1, with D unclear. CDR3 length: 17 residues. Germline CDR1 and CDR2: GTSNPN and SVGIG (reference sequence). The V and J ends lost 0 bases and 5 bases respectively, with 22 bases between them. The CDR3: CAWSVSSWGPGGTEAFF. The CDR3 coding sequence is TGTGCCTGGAGTGTATCTTCGTGGGGTCCTGGTGGAACTGAAGCTTTCTTT.